The 10 T cell receptor beta chains presented below share a single source sample, sequenced in a study of blood T cell repertoires in COVID-19. TCRdb's copy holds only in-frame clones and misses some; the assay was immunoSEQ multiplex PCR. Of 230,000 or so clones listed, just over 85% are singletons. The sequencing sample was made of PBMCs or T cells enriched from blood (not recorded which). The receptors were sampled from a woman between 50 and 59 years old with acute COVID-19.

This chain connects TRBV12-3 or TRBV12-4 to TRBJ1-1, with 9 bases identical to TRBD1. V lost 5 bases to trimming and J lost 8 bases; unmatched junction nucleotides: 6. The CDR3 loop spans 13 amino acids. CDR3 nucleotide sequence: TGTGCCAGCAGTCCACAAACAGGGGGCGAAGCTTTCTTT. Translated, it gives CASSPQTGGEAFF.

This chain joins TRBV19 and TRBJ1-2; 7 positions match TRBD1. From germline, CDR1 is LNHDA and CDR2 SQIVND (reference sequence). J gave up 8 bases and V 6 bases, and 3 bases lay outside the gene matches. The CDR3 consists of 11 residues. In DNA, the CDR3 is TGTGCCAGTAGGCTACAGGGGGGCTACACCTTC. Encoded protein: CASRLQGGYTF. Looking up the rest from reference TRBV19 and TRBJ1-2 gives the full variable domain: DGGITQSPKYLFRKEGQNVTLSCEQNLNHDAMYWYRQDPGQGLRLIYYSQIVNDFQKGDIAEGYSVSREKKESFPLTVTSAQKNPTAFYLCASRLQGGYTFGSGTRLTVV.

The V call is TRBV11-2, the J call TRBJ1-3; D not certain. The V gene lost 6 bases and the J gene lost 0 bases, with 15 bases spanning the gap. Germline CDR1 is SGHAT and CDR2 is FQNNGV. This CDR3 contains 16 residues. The CDR3 DNA reads TGTGCCAGCAGTGACACAGTTCTAAGCTCTGGAAACACCATATATTTT. It specifies CASSDTVLSSGNTIYF.

CDR3 in amino acids: CASSLEQADYEQYF. The CDR3 DNA follows: TGTGCCAGCAGCTTGGAGCAGGCTGACTACGAGCAGTACTTC. This chain uses TRBV5-8 with TRBJ2-7; D remains unclear. The germline CDR1 and CDR2 sequences are SGHTS and YDEGEE. V lost 0 bases to trimming and J lost 3 bases, with 10 bases between them. The CDR3 runs to 14 residues.

The chain carries TRBV19 and TRBJ2-5; the D gene is possibly TRBD2 (6 bases). The V and J ends lost 5 bases and 5 bases respectively, with 12 bases between them. Germline V gene sequence: CDR1 LNHDA, CDR2 SQIVND (reference sequence). CDR3 length: 13 residues. The CDR3 is CASSWAGTETQYF. The CDR3 DNA reads as TGTGCCAGTAGTTGGGCGGGGACGGAGACCCAGTACTTC.

The J gene is TRBJ2-7, the V gene TRBV7-2; 9 bases map to TRBD1. This CDR3 has 17 residues. The germline V gene encodes CDR1 SGHTA and CDR2 FQGNSA. J lost 0 bases, V lost 1 base, and 7 bases had no gene match. The CDR3 reads CASSLGGTGISSYEQYF. CDR3 sequence (DNA): TGTGCCAGCAGCTTAGGGGGGACAGGGATTAGCTCCTACGAGCAGTACTTC.

The DNA for the CDR3 is TGTGCCAGTAGTATAGGTGAAGGGGGCGGCTATGGCTACACCTTC. Protein: CASSIGEGGGYGYTF. The chain carries TRBV19 and TRBJ1-2; TRBD1 matches at 7 bases. Germline trimming cut 1 base from V and 4 bases from J; bases unmatched to any gene: 6. This CDR3 comprises 15 residues. Germline lookup yields CDR1 LNHDA and CDR2 SQIVND (reference sequence).

The DNA for the CDR3 is TGTGCCAGCACCACTCGCGGGCAGTTCACCGGGGAGCTGTTTTTT. Its protein product is CASTTRGQFTGELFF. The chain combines TRBV11-1 with TRBJ2-2; TRBD2 might be the D (5 bases). The CDR3 consists of 15 residues. Germline CDR1 and CDR2: SGHAT and FQDESV (reference sequence). With 7 bases removed from V and 4 bases from J, the gap between germline ends came to 16 bases.

This clone was observed once. The chain recombines TRBV2 with TRBJ1-4; a weak D match, TRBD1 (5 bases). The V end lost 11 bases, the J end lost 7 bases, and 20 bases lay between the germline ends. CDR3 length: 14 residues. Germline values: CDR1 SNHLY, CDR2 FYNNEI. CDR3 protein: CARKRGGGGEKLFF. CDR3 nucleotides: TGTGCCCGCAAGAGGGGCGGCGGGGGTGAAAAACTGTTTTTT.

This chain uses TRBV9 with TRBJ2-7; D is possibly TRBD2 (5 bases). V lost 3 bases, J lost 2 bases, and 9 bases lay in between. Per the germline V gene, CDR1 is SGDLS and CDR2 is YYNGEE. CDR3 length: 13 residues. CDR3 region: CASSEAEAYEQYF. CDR3 nucleotides: TGTGCCAGCAGCGAGGCGGAGGCCTACGAGCAGTACTTC.